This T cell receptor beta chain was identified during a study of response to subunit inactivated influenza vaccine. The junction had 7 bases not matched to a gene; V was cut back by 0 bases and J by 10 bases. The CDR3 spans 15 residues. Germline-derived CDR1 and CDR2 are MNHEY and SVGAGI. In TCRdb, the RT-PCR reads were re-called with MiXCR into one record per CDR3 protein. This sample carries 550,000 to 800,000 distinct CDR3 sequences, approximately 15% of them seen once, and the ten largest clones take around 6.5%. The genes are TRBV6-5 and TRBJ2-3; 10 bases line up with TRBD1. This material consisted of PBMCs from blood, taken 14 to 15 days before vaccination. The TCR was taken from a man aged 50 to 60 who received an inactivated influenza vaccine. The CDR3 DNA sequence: TGTGCCAGCAGTTACTCGAGGGACAGGGGCCTTTCGCAGTATTTT. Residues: CASSYSRDRGLSQYF.